The rows below give T cell receptor beta chains drawn from one sample of a study of blood T cells in healthy people across ages. TCRdb re-derived calls from the 5' RACE reads in MiXCR, one entry per CDR3 protein. The sample includes roughly 560,000 distinct CDR3 sequences, nearly 25% of them seen just once. These same records also appear under a second study, on T cells of mothers and their children.

The source material was blood. Source of these receptors: a boy between 10 and 17 years old in good health. CDR3s include the opening cysteine and the closing phenylalanine or tryptophan. D genes are given only for firm matches. Expanded clones get a size class; other rows say once, few or many, or leave the size out.

j_call: TRBJ2-7
d_call: TRBD1
v_call: TRBV6-1
clone_size: few
cdr3_aa: CASSATGQGGSYEQYF
cdr3_nt: TGTGCCAGCAGTGCCACGGGACAGGGGGGTTCTTACGAGCAGTACTTC

j_call: TRBJ1-1
d_call: -
v_call: TRBV7-3
clone_size: -
cdr3_aa: CASSLGAGLNTEAFF
cdr3_nt: TGTGCCAGCAGCTTAGGTGCAGGGCTGAACACTGAAGCTTTCTTT

j_call: TRBJ2-7
d_call: TRBD1
v_call: TRBV20-1
clone_size: -
cdr3_aa: CSASDRGGYEQYF
cdr3_nt: TGCAGTGCTAGTGACAGGGGTGGATACGAGCAGTACTTC

j_call: TRBJ2-1
d_call: -
v_call: TRBV7-9
clone_size: -
cdr3_aa: CASSSSLVNRLFNNEQSF
cdr3_nt: TGTGCCAGCAGCTCCTCCCTGGTTAACAGATTATTTAACAATGAGCAGTCCTTC

j_call: TRBJ1-3
d_call: -
v_call: TRBV4-1
clone_size: -
cdr3_aa: CASSQGPVAELTGNTIYF
cdr3_nt: TGCGCCAGCAGTCAGGGGCCTGTGGCAGAACTTACTGGAAACACCATATATTTT

j_call: TRBJ1-2
d_call: -
v_call: TRBV21-1
clone_size: few
cdr3_aa: CASFPGQGVNYGYTF
cdr3_nt: TGTGCCAGTTTCCCGGGACAGGGCGTTAACTATGGCTACACCTTC

j_call: TRBJ2-5
d_call: TRBD1
v_call: TRBV6-5
clone_size: many
cdr3_aa: CASSSSPGQGGETQYF
cdr3_nt: TGTGCCAGCAGTTCGAGCCCGGGACAGGGGGGGGAGACCCAGTACTTC

j_call: TRBJ1-4
d_call: -
v_call: TRBV9
clone_size: few
cdr3_aa: CASSVGTRPATNEKLFF
cdr3_nt: TGTGCCAGCAGCGTCGGGACCAGACCCGCAACTAATGAAAAACTGTTTTTT

j_call: TRBJ2-7
d_call: TRBD1
v_call: TRBV4-1
clone_size: -
cdr3_aa: CASSQVGQGAREQYF
cdr3_nt: TGCGCCAGCAGCCAAGTGGGACAGGGGGCGCGGGAGCAGTACTTC

j_call: TRBJ2-1
d_call: -
v_call: TRBV28
clone_size: many
cdr3_aa: CASSLMSSYNEQFF
cdr3_nt: TGTGCCAGCAGTTTAATGAGCTCCTACAATGAGCAGTTCTTC

j_call: TRBJ2-3
d_call: -
v_call: TRBV5-1
clone_size: -
cdr3_aa: CASSVMSGGIADTQYF
cdr3_nt: TGCGCCAGCAGCGTGATGAGCGGTGGGATTGCAGATACGCAGTATTTT

j_call: TRBJ2-4
d_call: TRBD2
v_call: TRBV20-1
clone_size: medium-sized
cdr3_aa: CSAKTLSGSGRAKNIQYF
cdr3_nt: TGCAGTGCCAAAACTCTTAGCGGGAGTGGGCGAGCCAAAAACATTCAGTACTTC

j_call: TRBJ1-1
d_call: -
v_call: TRBV4-2
clone_size: -
cdr3_aa: CASSQDWSGGRAEAFF
cdr3_nt: TGTGCCAGCAGCCAAGATTGGAGCGGGGGCCGGGCTGAAGCTTTCTTT

j_call: TRBJ2-1
d_call: -
v_call: TRBV20-1
clone_size: -
cdr3_aa: CSASQVVEQFF
cdr3_nt: TGCAGTGCTAGCCAAGTTGTTGAGCAGTTCTTC

j_call: TRBJ1-6
d_call: -
v_call: TRBV3-1
clone_size: few
cdr3_aa: CASSSVGIEAPLHF
cdr3_nt: TGTGCCAGCAGCTCGGTGGGGATCGAGGCACCCCTCCACTTT

j_call: TRBJ1-2
d_call: TRBD1
v_call: TRBV27
clone_size: -
cdr3_aa: CASTMGTGANYGYTF
cdr3_nt: TGTGCCAGCACGATGGGGACAGGGGCTAACTATGGCTACACCTTC

j_call: TRBJ2-5
d_call: TRBD2
v_call: TRBV5-1
clone_size: -
cdr3_aa: CASSPRTSGRGGETQYF
cdr3_nt: TGCGCCAGCAGCCCCCGGACTAGCGGGAGAGGTGGAGAGACCCAGTACTTC

j_call: TRBJ2-5
d_call: TRBD2
v_call: TRBV6-5
clone_size: few
cdr3_aa: CASSYMLAGGRMFF
cdr3_nt: TGTGCCAGCAGTTACATGTTAGCGGGGGGGCGTATGTTCTTC

j_call: TRBJ2-3
d_call: TRBD1
v_call: TRBV7-2
clone_size: once
cdr3_aa: CASSPTGTGLTDTQYF
cdr3_nt: TGTGCCAGCAGCCCCACCGGGACAGGGCTGACAGATACGCAGTATTTT

j_call: TRBJ2-5
d_call: TRBD1
v_call: TRBV20-1
clone_size: -
cdr3_aa: CSAPKDRVGETQYF
cdr3_nt: TGCAGTGCTCCCAAGGACAGGGTAGGGGAGACCCAGTACTTC

j_call: TRBJ2-7
d_call: -
v_call: TRBV4-1
clone_size: few
cdr3_aa: CASSQEPLTGYEQYF
cdr3_nt: TGCGCCAGCAGCCAAGAACCCCTCACAGGCTACGAGCAGTACTTC

j_call: TRBJ1-2
d_call: -
v_call: TRBV12-3/TRBV12-4
clone_size: few
cdr3_aa: CASIGTDYGYTF
cdr3_nt: TGTGCCAGCATAGGGACGGACTATGGCTACACCTTC

j_call: TRBJ2-4
d_call: -
v_call: TRBV12-3/TRBV12-4
clone_size: once
cdr3_aa: CASSLLGPTEGYF
cdr3_nt: TGTGCCAGCAGTTTATTGGGGCCCACCGAGGGGTACTTC

j_call: TRBJ2-1
d_call: TRBD1
v_call: TRBV7-9
clone_size: few
cdr3_aa: CASSQAGGNEQFF
cdr3_nt: TGTGCCAGCAGCCAGGCAGGGGGCAATGAGCAGTTCTTC

j_call: TRBJ2-7
d_call: -
v_call: TRBV9
clone_size: -
cdr3_aa: CASGGMYYEQYF
cdr3_nt: TGTGCCAGCGGAGGGATGTACTACGAGCAGTACTTC

j_call: TRBJ2-1
d_call: TRBD2
v_call: TRBV11-2
clone_size: few
cdr3_aa: CASSFTSGSNEQFF
cdr3_nt: TGTGCCAGCAGCTTTACTAGCGGGAGCAATGAGCAGTTCTTC

j_call: TRBJ1-1
d_call: -
v_call: TRBV12-3/TRBV12-4
clone_size: -
cdr3_aa: CASRRPMGTEAFF
cdr3_nt: TGTGCCAGCCGACGACCCATGGGGACTGAAGCTTTCTTT

j_call: TRBJ2-7
d_call: -
v_call: TRBV6-2/TRBV6-3
clone_size: -
cdr3_aa: CASSYSRRRYEQYF
cdr3_nt: TGTGCCAGCAGTTACTCTCGGCGGAGATACGAGCAGTACTTC

j_call: TRBJ1-1
d_call: -
v_call: TRBV7-9
clone_size: -
cdr3_aa: CAGGGPMDTEAFF
cdr3_nt: TGTGCCGGGGGGGGACCCATGGACACTGAAGCTTTCTTT

j_call: TRBJ2-5
d_call: TRBD1
v_call: TRBV7-2
clone_size: -
cdr3_aa: CASSFDRGKKETQYF
cdr3_nt: TGTGCCAGCAGCTTCGACAGGGGCAAGAAAGAGACCCAGTACTTC

j_call: TRBJ2-3
d_call: TRBD2
v_call: TRBV2
clone_size: -
cdr3_aa: CASTADPSGITDTQYF
cdr3_nt: TGTGCCAGCACAGCGGACCCTAGCGGGATCACAGATACGCAGTATTTT

j_call: TRBJ1-4
d_call: -
v_call: TRBV7-9
clone_size: few
cdr3_aa: CASSAPIGMEEKLFF
cdr3_nt: TGTGCCAGCAGCGCCCCTATTGGAATGGAGGAAAAACTGTTTTTT

j_call: TRBJ2-1
d_call: -
v_call: TRBV20-1
clone_size: -
cdr3_aa: CSAIQYRGRGVNNEQFF
cdr3_nt: TGCAGTGCTATCCAATATAGGGGGCGGGGAGTGAACAATGAGCAGTTCTTC

j_call: TRBJ2-2
d_call: -
v_call: TRBV4-1
clone_size: few
cdr3_aa: CASSQGLATATGELFF
cdr3_nt: TGCGCCAGCAGCCAAGGGCTAGCTACCGCCACCGGGGAGCTGTTTTTT

j_call: TRBJ2-1
d_call: -
v_call: TRBV12-3/TRBV12-4
clone_size: -
cdr3_aa: CASSIQDSYNERFF
cdr3_nt: TGTGCCAGCAGTATACAAGACTCCTACAATGAGCGGTTCTTC

j_call: TRBJ2-7
d_call: -
v_call: TRBV2
clone_size: few
cdr3_aa: CASRDPPIYEQYF
cdr3_nt: TGTGCCAGCAGGGATCCACCGATTTACGAGCAGTACTTC

j_call: TRBJ2-3
d_call: -
v_call: TRBV4-3
clone_size: few
cdr3_aa: CASSLRTTVDTQYF
cdr3_nt: TGCGCCAGCAGCCTTAGGACTACCGTGGATACGCAGTATTTT

j_call: TRBJ1-6
d_call: -
v_call: TRBV11-2
clone_size: -
cdr3_aa: CASSFGQWNSPLHF
cdr3_nt: TGTGCCAGCAGCTTCGGCCAGTGGAATTCACCCCTCCACTTT

j_call: TRBJ2-5
d_call: -
v_call: TRBV29-1
clone_size: few
cdr3_aa: CSVELLAGETQYF
cdr3_nt: TGCAGCGTTGAACTCTTGGCGGGAGAGACCCAGTACTTC

j_call: TRBJ1-6
d_call: -
v_call: TRBV5-6
clone_size: few
cdr3_aa: CASSLRDGNSPLHF
cdr3_nt: TGTGCCAGCAGCTTAAGGGACGGTAATTCACCCCTCCACTTT

j_call: TRBJ2-5
d_call: TRBD2
v_call: TRBV5-1
clone_size: -
cdr3_aa: CASSWASGRPQETQYF
cdr3_nt: TGCGCCAGCAGCTGGGCTAGCGGGAGGCCCCAAGAGACCCAGTACTTC

j_call: TRBJ2-5
d_call: -
v_call: TRBV29-1
clone_size: many
cdr3_aa: CSVAGGAAQETQYF
cdr3_nt: TGCAGCGTTGCCGGCGGGGCTGCTCAAGAGACCCAGTACTTC

j_call: TRBJ2-7
d_call: -
v_call: TRBV20-1
clone_size: -
cdr3_aa: CSSPIGGYEQYF
cdr3_nt: TGCAGTAGTCCAATCGGGGGCTACGAGCAGTACTTC

j_call: TRBJ2-7
d_call: TRBD2
v_call: TRBV13
clone_size: -
cdr3_aa: CASSSGTSGRRSSHEQYF
cdr3_nt: TGTGCCAGCAGCTCCGGGACTAGCGGGAGGAGAAGCAGCCACGAGCAGTACTTC

j_call: TRBJ1-3
d_call: -
v_call: TRBV4-3
clone_size: few
cdr3_aa: CASSQDPRPGNTIYF
cdr3_nt: TGCGCCAGCAGCCAAGATCCAAGGCCAGGAAACACCATATATTTT

j_call: TRBJ1-5
d_call: -
v_call: TRBV7-8
clone_size: few
cdr3_aa: CASSLAQPQDGQELFNQPQHF
cdr3_nt: TGTGCCAGCAGCTTAGCCCAACCCCAAGACGGGCAGGAGCTTTTCAATCAGCCCCAGCATTTT

j_call: TRBJ1-2
d_call: TRBD1
v_call: TRBV20-1
clone_size: few
cdr3_aa: CSALTGNYGYTF
cdr3_nt: TGCAGTGCTTTGACAGGGAACTATGGCTACACCTTC

j_call: TRBJ1-5
d_call: -
v_call: TRBV5-5
clone_size: -
cdr3_aa: CASSLVWEGSNQPQHF
cdr3_nt: TGTGCCAGCAGCTTGGTATGGGAGGGGAGCAATCAGCCCCAGCATTTT

j_call: TRBJ2-5
d_call: -
v_call: TRBV29-1
clone_size: -
cdr3_aa: CSVLRSWGRDQYF
cdr3_nt: TGCAGCGTGCTTCGCAGCTGGGGCCGGGACCAGTACTTC